Sequencing of this TCR beta chain was carried out in a study of T cell responses to AZD1222 COVID-19 vaccine. There are 12 residues in the CDR3. Between the trimmed V and J ends, which lost 2 bases and 9 bases, there was a span of 6 bases. CDR1 and CDR2 (germline): SGHTS, YDEGEE. This clone was counted a single time. Its matching antigen is unknown. Study observations and caveats: Donors were chiefly white British, with a greater number of females, and clonal diversity was perhaps underestimated. Among vaccine-associated CD4 TCRs, coverage spanned spike, with dominance at 160-218 and 743-854. A reported finding is that nearly half of spike-specific TCRs target unmutated variant regions.

Analyses pooled second doses at about 4 or about 12 weeks. Measured with immunoSEQ multiplex PCR; TCRdb has only the in-frame clones, and not every one. This table holds about 140,000 clones, 90% to 95% found once. This sequence joins TRBV5-8 and TRBJ1-6; no firm D call. This sample comprised peripheral blood, obtained 28 days after the second AZD1222 dose. This sequence originates from an adult who received the AZD1222 COVID-19 vaccine. CDR3 coding DNA: TGTGCCAGCAGCTTACGGGGTTCACCCCTCCACTTT. It encodes CASSLRGSPLHF.